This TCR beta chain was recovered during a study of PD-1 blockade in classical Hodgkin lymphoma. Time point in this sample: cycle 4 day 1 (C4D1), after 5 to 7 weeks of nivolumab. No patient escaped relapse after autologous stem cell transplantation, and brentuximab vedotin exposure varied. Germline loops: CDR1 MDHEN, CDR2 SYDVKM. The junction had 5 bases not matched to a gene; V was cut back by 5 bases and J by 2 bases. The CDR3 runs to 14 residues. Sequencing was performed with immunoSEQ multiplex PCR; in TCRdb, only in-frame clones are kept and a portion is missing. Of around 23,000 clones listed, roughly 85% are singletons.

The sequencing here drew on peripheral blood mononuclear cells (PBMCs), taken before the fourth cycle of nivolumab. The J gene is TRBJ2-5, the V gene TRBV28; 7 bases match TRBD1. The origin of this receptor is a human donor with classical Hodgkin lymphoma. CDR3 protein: CASSTGTVQETQYF. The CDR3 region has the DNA TGTGCCAGCAGTACCGGGACAGTGCAAGAGACCCAGTACTTC.